This passage covers 24 T cell receptor beta chains from one sample sequenced in a study of beta chain features in type 1 diabetes (dated 2018 in TCRdb). The research as a whole found: In all four CD4+ subsets, TCRB CDR3 length was moderately but significantly shorter in type 1 diabetes patients.

Libraries were constructed by the immunoSEQ multiplex PCR assay. The entire amount of isolated RNA was reverse transcribed using the High Capacity cDNA Reverse Transcription Kit, so the sequenced TCRB transcripts were expressed ones. TCRdb limited this immuneACCESS table to in-frame rearrangements with V and J called. A share of clones is missing; checked studies link under half to unresolved V genes, and the rest is unexplained. This sample has about 150,000 clones in its table, and about 13% of those were observed once. The top ten hold 1% to 1.5% of the sample. These receptors have no known antigen. Input material: central memory CD4+ T cells from blood. Receptors were obtained from a man aged 18-30 years with type 1 diabetes.

The chain couples TRBV2 to TRBJ1-1; D gene uncertain. Germline V gene lookup returns CDR1 SNHLY and CDR2 FYNNEI. CDR3 length: 14 amino acids. Trimming removed 4 bases from V and 8 bases from J, with 17 bases in between. CDR3 nucleotide sequence: TGTGCCAGCAGTGCAGGATACATGACGGTGGAAGCTTTCTTT. This gives the protein CASSAGYMTVEAFF.

In its sample, this clone was seen a few times. This sequence joins TRBV19 and TRBJ1-1; 9 positions match TRBD1. V shed 4 bases and J 6 bases; nucleotides not matched to a gene: 6. CDR3 length equals 14 residues. In germline, CDR1 is LNHDA, CDR2 SQIVND (reference sequence). CDR3 loop: CASSTTGGTAEAFF. The CDR3 DNA is TGTGCCAGTAGTACCACAGGGGGCACCGCTGAAGCTTTCTTT.

The chain employs TRBV29-1 and TRBJ1-2, with D perhaps matching TRBD1 (6 bases). Germline V gene lookup returns CDR1 SQVTM and CDR2 ANQGSEA. CDR3 size: 13 residues. V was clipped by 5 bases and J by 8 bases, with 18 bases between them. The DNA for the CDR3 is TGCAGCGTTTTTGAGACAGGAAGGAAGGGCTACACCTTC. This translates into CSVFETGRKGYTF.

The chain recombines TRBV7-9 with TRBJ1-1, with 7 nucleotides matching TRBD1. Germline assignment: CDR1 SEHNR and CDR2 FQNEAQ (reference sequence). CDR3 length: 16 amino acids. The V segment lost 5 bases and the J segment 11 bases; nucleotides outside the gene matches: 20. CDR3 protein: CASSQGVGREGAEAFF. CDR3 nucleotides: TGTGCCAGCAGCCAGGGGGTGGGACGAGAGGGCGCAGAGGCTTTCTTT.

The rearrangement links TRBV10-3 to TRBJ2-3; 7 nucleotides line up with TRBD2. Germline values: CDR1 ENHRY, CDR2 SYGVKD. CDR3 length: 16 residues. V trimming: 0 bases; J trimming: 4 bases; junction bases outside the gene matches: 7. In nucleotides, the CDR3 is TGTGCCATCAGTGAGTCGCCAGCGGGGACGTCAGATACGCAGTATTTT. This encodes CAISESPAGTSDTQYF.

The rearrangement links TRBV30 to TRBJ1-5, with D possibly being TRBD1 (5 bases). The CDR3 is made up of 12 amino acids. Germline V gene lookup returns CDR1 GTSNPN and CDR2 SVGIG (reference sequence). The V gene lost 3 bases and the J gene lost 4 bases, with 7 bases spanning the gap. Here the CDR3 reads CAWSQGNQPQHF. The CDR3 DNA is TGTGCCTGGAGCCAGGGAAATCAGCCCCAGCATTTT.

This clone was detected many times. V is TRBV6-1 and J is TRBJ2-3; D gene ambiguous. CDR3 size: 12 residues. In germline, CDR1 is MNHNS, CDR2 SASEGT. Trimming left V 3 bases short and J 3 bases short, with 4 bases between. CDR3 loop: CASSDQTDTQYF. DNA of the CDR3: TGTGCCAGCAGTGACCAGACAGATACGCAGTATTTT.

The V and J genes are TRBV7-2 and TRBJ1-6; D not certain. CDR1 is SGHTA, CDR2 FQGNSA, per germline. CDR3 length equals 13 residues. Deletions cut 7 bases from V and 10 bases from J, with 14 bases between. The CDR3 sequence: CASTLPGNSPLHF. CDR3 sequence (DNA): TGTGCCAGCACTTTACCGGGGAACTCACCCCTCCACTTT.

The chain has TRBV7-2 and TRBJ2-2, with TRBD1 matching over 7 bases. From germline, CDR1 is SGHTA and CDR2 FQGNSA. The CDR3 covers 15 residues. V shed 0 bases and J 5 bases; nucleotides not matched to a gene: 3. The CDR3 here is CASSLAGQTTGELFF. Here the CDR3 DNA reads TGTGCCAGCAGCTTAGCGGGACAGACGACCGGGGAGCTGTTTTTT.

This clone was seen only once. V gene TRBV9 combines with J gene TRBJ2-7; 11 bases are a match to TRBD1. Germline CDR1 is SGDLS and CDR2 is YYNGEE. V shed 4 bases and J 7 bases; nucleotides not matched to a gene: 13. The CDR3 spans 16 residues. This CDR3 reads CASSPNPGQGGREQYF. The CDR3 coding sequence is TGTGCCAGCAGCCCCAATCCGGGACAGGGGGGCCGAGAGCAGTACTTC.

For the CDR3, the DNA is TGTGCCAGCAGCTACTCTAGGATGAACACTGAAGCTTTCTTT. Translating it yields CASSYSRMNTEAFF. The chain employs TRBV7-9 and TRBJ1-1; D is ambiguous. Trimming left V 4 bases short and J 0 bases short, with 9 bases between. There are 14 residues in the CDR3. Germline-derived CDR1 and CDR2 are SEHNR and FQNEAQ (reference sequence). Full variable domain (remainder filled in from reference TRBV7-9 and TRBJ1-1): DTGVSQNPRHKITKRGQNVTFRCDPISEHNRLYWYRQTLGQGPEFLTYFQNEAQLEKSRLLSDRFSAERPKGSFSTLEIQRTEQGDSAMYLCASSYSRMNTEAFFGQGTRLTVV.

The rearrangement joins TRBV29-1 to TRBJ1-5; D is uncertain. The length of the CDR3 is 13 residues. Germline CDR1 and CDR2: SQVTM and ANQGSEA. The V gene lost 6 bases and the J gene lost 0 bases, with 9 bases spanning the gap. The CDR3 region is CSVQLYSNQPQHF. The CDR3 nucleotides are TGCAGCGTACAGCTTTATAGCAATCAGCCCCAGCATTTT.

This clone showed up just a few times. This rearrangement joins TRBV5-4 to TRBJ2-6; 7 nucleotides match TRBD1. Germline V gene sequence: CDR1 SGHNT, CDR2 YYREEE (reference sequence). V lost 3 bases, J lost 5 bases, and 5 bases stayed unmatched. The CDR3 spans 15 residues. CDR3: CASSSPGQRANVLTF. CDR3 bases: TGTGCCAGCAGCTCACCGGGACAGAGGGCCAACGTCCTGACTTTC. Using reference TRBV5-4 and TRBJ2-6 for the parts outside the CDR3, the full variable domain is ETGVTQSPTHLIKTRGQQVTLRCSSQSGHNTVSWYQQALGQGPQFIFQYYREEENGRGNFPPRFSGLQFPNYSSELNVNALELDDSALYLCASSSPGQRANVLTFGAGSRLTVL.

DNA of the CDR3: TGTGCCAGCTCAACACAGGGGCCCTACGAGCAGTACTTC. Amino acid sequence: CASSTQGPYEQYF. The rearrangement uses TRBV18 and TRBJ2-7; 7 nucleotides line up with TRBD1. Germline CDR1 and CDR2: KGHSH and LQKENI. J gave up 2 bases and V 5 bases, and 3 bases lay outside the gene matches. CDR3 length: 13 residues.

The J gene is TRBJ2-5, the V gene TRBV7-2; D is undetermined. V lost 3 bases to trimming and J lost 5 bases, with 7 bases between them. Germline V CDR1 and CDR2: SGHTA, FQGNSA. This CDR3 has 12 residues. The CDR3 protein is CASSFRAETQYF. CDR3 nucleotide sequence: TGTGCCAGCAGCTTCCGGGCGGAGACCCAGTACTTC.

This clone has more than one count but fewer than ten. V gene TRBV7-2 combines with J gene TRBJ2-7, with TRBD2 identical over 8 bases. Unmatched junction bases numbered 11, after V lost 5 bases and J lost 5 bases. This CDR3 has 15 amino acids. Germline assignment: CDR1 SGHTA and CDR2 FQGNSA. As DNA, the CDR3 is TGTGCCAGCAGCCCTCCGGGGGGGGCGCCCCACGAGCAGTACTTC. Translated, it gives CASSPPGGAPHEQYF.

The V and J genes are TRBV5-1 and TRBJ2-1, with D possibly matching TRBD1 (6 bases). The CDR3 runs 15 residues. Germline V CDR1 and CDR2: SGHRS, YFSETQ. The V and J ends lost 5 bases and 0 bases respectively, with 12 bases between them. The CDR3: CASSIQGNSYNEQFF. For the CDR3, the DNA is TGCGCCAGCAGTATACAGGGCAACTCCTACAATGAGCAGTTCTTC.

This clone was found a few times. Other DNA sequences within the sample encode an identical CDR3. This sequence joins TRBV7-9 and TRBJ1-4; 8 bases fit TRBD1. This CDR3 region has 14 residues. CDR1 is SEHNR and CDR2 is FQNEAQ in the germline V gene (reference sequence). Trimming removed 3 bases from V and 4 bases from J; junction bases left unmatched: 1. The CDR3 sequence: CASSFDRGNEKLFF. In DNA form, the CDR3 reads TGTGCCAGCAGCTTCGACAGGGGTAATGAAAAACTGTTTTTT.

This clone has only a few counts. The chain has TRBV2 and TRBJ2-7, with 7 bases identical to TRBD1. V lost 7 bases to trimming and J lost 2 bases; unmatched junction nucleotides: 5. The CDR3 totals 13 residues. Per the germline V gene, CDR1 is SNHLY and CDR2 is FYNNEI. CDR3 region: CASNRDRAYEQYF. In DNA, the CDR3 is TGTGCCAGCAACAGAGACAGGGCCTACGAGCAGTACTTC.

The rearrangement uses TRBV5-1 and TRBJ2-1; TRBD2 agrees at 10 bases. From germline, CDR1 is SGHRS and CDR2 YFSETQ. The CDR3 contains 15 residues. The J segment lost 4 bases and the V segment lost 5 bases, leaving 6 bases of the junction unmatched. DNA of the CDR3: TGCGCCAGCAGTTCTGCTAGCGGGGGTTACAATGAGCAGTTCTTC. It encodes CASSSASGGYNEQFF.

V is TRBV9 and J is TRBJ1-4; D is perhaps TRBD1 (6 bases). The CDR3 sequence is 14 residues long. CDR1 and CDR2 from the germline V gene are SGDLS and YYNGEE. Trimming stripped 6 bases from V and 7 bases from J, with 16 bases between. The CDR3 is CASTSQGAGEKLFF. CDR3 nucleotides: TGTGCCAGCACCTCACAGGGTGCAGGTGAAAAACTGTTTTTT.

There are a few counts of this clone. V is TRBV4-1 and J is TRBJ1-1; TRBD1 aligns across 7 bases. V lost 3 bases and J lost 2; bases outside the gene matches: 15. Germline V gene data show CDR1 as MGHRA and CDR2 as YSYEKL. There are 18 residues in the CDR3. CDR3 in DNA: TGCGCCAGCAGCCAGCGGGACAGCATCAACGGGGGAAACACTGAAGCTTTCTTT. Translated, it gives CASSQRDSINGGNTEAFF.

The rearrangement uses TRBV28 and TRBJ2-2; possibly TRBD1 for D (5 bases). Between the trimmed V and J ends, which lost 3 bases and 7 bases, there was a span of 18 bases. In germline, CDR1 is MDHEN, CDR2 SYDVKM. This CDR3 is 16 amino acids long. The CDR3 reads CASSLGSSPRGGELFF. CDR3 bases: TGTGCCAGCAGTTTGGGGTCCTCGCCAAGGGGCGGGGAGCTGTTTTTT.

This clone was counted a few times. J is TRBJ1-5 and V is TRBV18; 11 bases map to TRBD1. In germline, CDR1 is KGHSH, CDR2 LQKENI. This CDR3 comprises 16 residues. Trimming took 2 bases from V and 7 from J; bases not matched to a gene: 7. CDR3 protein: CASSPATGQGGQPQHF. The CDR3 nucleotides are TGTGCCAGCTCACCAGCCACGGGACAGGGGGGACAGCCCCAGCATTTT. Full variable domain (outside the CDR3, taken from reference TRBV18 and TRBJ1-5): NAGVMQNPRHLVRRRGQEARLRCSPMKGHSHVYWYRQLPEEGLKFMVYLQKENIIDESGMPKERFSAEFPKEGPSILRIQQVVRGDSAAYFCASSPATGQGGQPQHFGDGTRLSIL.